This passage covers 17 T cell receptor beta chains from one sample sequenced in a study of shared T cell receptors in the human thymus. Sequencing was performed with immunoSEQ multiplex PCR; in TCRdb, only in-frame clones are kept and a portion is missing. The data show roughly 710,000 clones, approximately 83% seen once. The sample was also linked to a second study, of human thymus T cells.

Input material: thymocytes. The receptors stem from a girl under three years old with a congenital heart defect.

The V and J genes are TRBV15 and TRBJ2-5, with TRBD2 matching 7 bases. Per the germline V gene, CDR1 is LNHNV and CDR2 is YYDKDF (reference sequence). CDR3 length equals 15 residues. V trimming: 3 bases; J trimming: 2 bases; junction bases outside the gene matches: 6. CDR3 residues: CATSSVGAGQETQYF. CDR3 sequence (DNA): TGTGCCACCAGCAGCGTTGGAGCGGGGCAAGAGACCCAGTACTTC.

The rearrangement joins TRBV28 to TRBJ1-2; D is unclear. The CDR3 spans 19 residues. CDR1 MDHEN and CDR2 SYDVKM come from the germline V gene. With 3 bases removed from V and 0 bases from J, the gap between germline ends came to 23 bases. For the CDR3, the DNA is TGTGCCAGCAGTTTCACCCATATATCCGGGAGAAGCCCTAACTATGGCTACACCTTC. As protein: CASSFTHISGRSPNYGYTF.

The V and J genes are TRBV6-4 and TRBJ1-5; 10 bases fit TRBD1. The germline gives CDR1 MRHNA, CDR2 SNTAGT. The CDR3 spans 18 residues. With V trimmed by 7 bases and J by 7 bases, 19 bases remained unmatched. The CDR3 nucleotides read TGTGCCAGCACCTCTTCTACAGGAGATGGACAGGGGGAACAGCCCCAGCATTTT. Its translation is CASTSSTGDGQGEQPQHF.

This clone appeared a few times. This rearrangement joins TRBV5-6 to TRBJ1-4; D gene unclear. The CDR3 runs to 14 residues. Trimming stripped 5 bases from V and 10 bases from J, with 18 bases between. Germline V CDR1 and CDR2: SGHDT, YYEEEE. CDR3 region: CASRPTRGPGKLFF. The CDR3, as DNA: TGTGCCAGCAGGCCGACGCGGGGTCCGGGAAAACTGTTTTTT.

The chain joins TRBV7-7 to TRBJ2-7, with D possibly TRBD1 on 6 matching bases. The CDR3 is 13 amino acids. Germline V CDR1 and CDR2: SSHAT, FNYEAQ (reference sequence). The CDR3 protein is CATSRDMSTKQYF. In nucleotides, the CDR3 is TGTGCTACTTCCCGGGACATGAGCACGAAGCAGTACTTC.

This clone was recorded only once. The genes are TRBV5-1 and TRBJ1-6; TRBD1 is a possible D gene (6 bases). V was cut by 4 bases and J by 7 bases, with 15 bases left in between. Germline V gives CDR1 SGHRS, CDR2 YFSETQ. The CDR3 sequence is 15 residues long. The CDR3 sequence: CASSPQWTENSPLHF. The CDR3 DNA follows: TGCGCCAGCAGCCCGCAATGGACAGAGAATTCACCCCTCCACTTT.

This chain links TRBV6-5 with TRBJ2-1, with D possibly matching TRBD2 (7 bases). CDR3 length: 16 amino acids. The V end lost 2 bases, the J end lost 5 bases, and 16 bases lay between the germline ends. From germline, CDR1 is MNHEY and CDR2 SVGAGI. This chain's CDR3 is CASSYLGGGNHNEQFF. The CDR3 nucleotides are TGTGCCAGCAGTTACCTCGGCGGGGGCAACCACAATGAGCAGTTCTTC.

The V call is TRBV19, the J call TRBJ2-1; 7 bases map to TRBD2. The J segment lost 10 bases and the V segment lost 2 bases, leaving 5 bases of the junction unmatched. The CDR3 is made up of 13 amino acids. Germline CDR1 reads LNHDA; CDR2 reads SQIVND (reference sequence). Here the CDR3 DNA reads TGTGCCAGTAGTATAATTCGGGAGGACGAGCAGTTCTTC. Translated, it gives CASSIIREDEQFF.

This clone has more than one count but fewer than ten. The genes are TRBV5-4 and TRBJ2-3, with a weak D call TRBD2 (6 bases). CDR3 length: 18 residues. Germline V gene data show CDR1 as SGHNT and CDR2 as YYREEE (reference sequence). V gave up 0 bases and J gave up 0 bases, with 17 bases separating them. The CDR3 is CASSLGLDSSGSTDTQYF. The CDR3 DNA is TGTGCCAGCAGCTTGGGACTAGATTCTTCAGGTAGCACAGATACGCAGTATTTT.

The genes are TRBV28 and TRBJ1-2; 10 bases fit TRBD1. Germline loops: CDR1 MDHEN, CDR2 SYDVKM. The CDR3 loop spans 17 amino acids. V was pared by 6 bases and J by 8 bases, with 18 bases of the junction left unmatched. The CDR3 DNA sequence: TGTGCCAGCAGCCGAGATCCGATAGGACAGGGGGTGAGGGGCTACACCTTC. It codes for CASSRDPIGQGVRGYTF.

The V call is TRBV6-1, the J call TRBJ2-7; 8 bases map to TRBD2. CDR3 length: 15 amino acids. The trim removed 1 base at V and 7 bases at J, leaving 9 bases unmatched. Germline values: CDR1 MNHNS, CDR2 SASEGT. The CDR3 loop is CASSEGNGGAWEQYF. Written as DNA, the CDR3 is TGTGCCAGCAGTGAAGGTAACGGGGGGGCCTGGGAGCAGTACTTC.

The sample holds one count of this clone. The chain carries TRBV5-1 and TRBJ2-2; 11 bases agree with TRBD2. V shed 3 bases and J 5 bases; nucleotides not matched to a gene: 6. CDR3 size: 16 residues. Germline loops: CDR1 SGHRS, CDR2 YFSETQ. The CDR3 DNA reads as TGCGCCAGCAGCTGCCTACCTAGCGGGGGGACCGGGGAGCTGTTTTTT. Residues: CASSCLPSGGTGELFF.

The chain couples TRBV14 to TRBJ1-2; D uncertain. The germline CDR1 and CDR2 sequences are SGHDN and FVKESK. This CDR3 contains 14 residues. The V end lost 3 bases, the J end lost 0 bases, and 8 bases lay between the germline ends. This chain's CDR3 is CASSQILANYGYTF. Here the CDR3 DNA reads TGTGCCAGCAGCCAGATATTAGCTAACTATGGCTACACCTTC.

The CDR3 DNA reads as TGCGCCAGCAGCTATAATACAGGTTCCCTTTACAATGAGCAGTTCTTC. This encodes CASSYNTGSLYNEQFF. The chain couples TRBV5-1 to TRBJ2-1; perhaps TRBD1 as D (5 bases). V shed 3 bases and J shed 4 bases, with 17 bases lying between them. The CDR3 totals 16 residues. CDR1 and CDR2 (germline): SGHRS, YFSETQ.

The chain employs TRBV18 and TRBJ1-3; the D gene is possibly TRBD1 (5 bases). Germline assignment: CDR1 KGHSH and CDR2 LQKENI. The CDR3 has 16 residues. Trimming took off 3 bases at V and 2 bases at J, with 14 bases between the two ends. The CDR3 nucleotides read TGTGCCAGCTCACCCCCCCGACAGCTACCTGGAAACACCATATATTTT. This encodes CASSPPRQLPGNTIYF.

CDR3 sequence reads: CASSFLGDPGNEQFF. The CDR3 bases are TGTGCCAGCAGTTTTCTCGGGGATCCAGGCAATGAGCAGTTCTTC. The chain is built from TRBV28 and TRBJ2-1, with D possibly matching TRBD2 (5 bases). Trimming cost V 3 bases and J 6 bases, with 15 bases left between them. Germline CDR1 and CDR2: MDHEN and SYDVKM. There are 15 residues in the CDR3.

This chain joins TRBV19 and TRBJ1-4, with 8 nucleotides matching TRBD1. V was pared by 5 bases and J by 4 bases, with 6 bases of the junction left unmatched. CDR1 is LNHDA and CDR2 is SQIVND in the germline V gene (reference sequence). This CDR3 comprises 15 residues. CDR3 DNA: TGTGCCAGTAGTCCCGCCGGACAGGGTAATGAAAAACTGTTTTTT. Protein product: CASSPAGQGNEKLFF.